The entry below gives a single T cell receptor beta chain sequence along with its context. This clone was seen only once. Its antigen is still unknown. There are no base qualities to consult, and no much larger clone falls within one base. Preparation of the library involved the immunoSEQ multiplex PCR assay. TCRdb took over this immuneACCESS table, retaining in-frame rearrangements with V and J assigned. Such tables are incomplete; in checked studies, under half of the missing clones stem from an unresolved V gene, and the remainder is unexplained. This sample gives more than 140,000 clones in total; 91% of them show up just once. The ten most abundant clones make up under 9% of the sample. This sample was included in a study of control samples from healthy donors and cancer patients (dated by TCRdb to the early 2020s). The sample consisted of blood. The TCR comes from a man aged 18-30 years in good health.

CDR3 sequence: CASSITTGGPGELFF. Here is the DNA: TGCGCCAGCAGCATAACCACAGGGGGTCCCGGGGAGCTGTTTTTT. Recombination joined TRBV5-1 with TRBJ2-2; TRBD1 fits 8 bases in the junction. The germline V gene yields SGHRS for CDR1 and YFSETQ for CDR2. At the junction V is shortened by 4 bases and J by 6 bases; bases outside the gene matches: 8. The CDR3 holds 15 amino acids from the cysteine to the phenylalanine. The only DNA kept is the CDR3, 45 bases in frame from the first base.